One and the same sample provided the 32 T cell receptor beta chains below, sequenced in a study of cytomegalovirus exposure and HLA in healthy donors. In the PCR, 60 Vbeta and 13 Jbeta primers were used. Sequenced by immunoSEQ multiplex PCR; TCRdb stores in-frame clones only, minus some. The data show around 160,000 clones, roughly 77% seen once. Sequenced material: PBMCs. The source of these receptors is a man aged 18 to 35 in good health and CMV-seropositive.

This clone has more than one count but fewer than ten. V usage is TRBV11-3 and J usage is TRBJ2-3; possibly TRBD1 for D (7 bases). Per germline, CDR1 SGHNT and CDR2 YENEEA. There are 15 residues in the CDR3. V lost 5 bases and J 0 bases, leaving 12 bases between the germline ends. The CDR3 DNA reads as TGTGCCAGCAGCCCAGGGGGGAAGAGCACAGATACGCAGTATTTT. Its protein product is CASSPGGKSTDTQYF.

The CDR3 region has the DNA TGTGCCAGCTCACCGCGGGGGGGCCTCACAGATACGCAGTATTTT. Translating it yields CASSPRGGLTDTQYF. The chain links TRBV18 to TRBJ2-3; 9 nucleotides align to TRBD2. The CDR3 has 15 residues. Germline V gene data show CDR1 as KGHSH and CDR2 as LQKENI. V was pared by 3 bases and J by 2 bases, with 3 bases of the junction left unmatched.

The chain couples TRBV2 to TRBJ1-1; TRBD1 matches 7 bases. CDR1 is SNHLY and CDR2 is FYNNEI in the germline V gene. CDR3 length: 14 residues. V was pared by 7 bases and J by 0 bases, with 5 bases of the junction left unmatched. As DNA, the CDR3 is TGTGCCAGCAAAACAGGGGCGATGAACACTGAAGCTTTCTTT. Its protein is CASKTGAMNTEAFF.

As DNA, the CDR3 is TGTGCCAGCAGACCGTTGGGGGCGGACTATGGCTACACCTTC. Its protein is CASRPLGADYGYTF. V gene TRBV6-6 combines with J gene TRBJ1-2; possible D gene TRBD1, 6 bases. Germline V gene data show CDR1 as MNHNY and CDR2 as SVGAGI (reference sequence). V was clipped by 6 bases and J by 3 bases, with 14 bases between them. The CDR3 sequence is 14 residues long.

This clone showed up just a few times. The gene calls are TRBV10-3 and TRBJ1-1; TRBD1 aligns across 7 bases. J lost 3 bases, V lost 6 bases, and 7 bases had no gene match. The CDR3 sequence is 14 residues long. Looked up from germline, CDR1 is ENHRY and CDR2 is SYGVKD. The CDR3 coding sequence is TGTGCCATCAGGGGGACAGCCCTCGACACTGAAGCTTTCTTT. It yields the protein CAIRGTALDTEAFF.

The gene calls are TRBV25-1 and TRBJ1-1; TRBD1 matches 7 bases. This CDR3 is built from 17 residues. V trimming: 0 bases; J trimming: 6 bases; junction bases outside the gene matches: 13. Germline assignment: CDR1 MGHDK and CDR2 SYGVNS. The CDR3 sequence is CASSEYYTGDSGSEAFF. CDR3 coding DNA: TGTGCCAGCAGTGAATATTACACCGGGGACAGCGGTTCTGAAGCTTTCTTT.

V usage is TRBV29-1 and J usage is TRBJ2-6, with D hard to call. CDR1 is SQVTM, CDR2 ANQGSEA, per germline. This CDR3 contains 14 residues. Trimming took 3 bases from V and 0 from J, leaving 6 bases between them. This CDR3 reads CSVDSTSGANVLTF. CDR3 DNA sequence: TGCAGCGTTGATTCTACCTCTGGGGCCAACGTCCTGACTTTC.

This clone was detected only a few times. The gene calls are TRBV6-5 and TRBJ1-1; 10 bases map to TRBD1. Germline V gene lookup returns CDR1 MNHEY and CDR2 SVGAGI. The length of the CDR3 is 15 residues. The V segment lost 8 bases and the J segment 1 base; nucleotides outside the gene matches: 7. The CDR3 region is CASGRTGGTNTEAFF. The CDR3 DNA reads TGTGCCAGCGGCAGGACAGGGGGTACGAACACTGAAGCTTTCTTT.

The rearrangement joins TRBV5-1 to TRBJ2-1, with a possible D match to TRBD2 (6 bases). The CDR3 totals 16 residues. V dropped 2 bases and J dropped 5 bases, with 17 bases sitting between them. Germline V gives CDR1 SGHRS, CDR2 YFSETQ. For the CDR3, the DNA is TGCGCCAGCAGCTTCCCGGGGGAGCGACCTAACAATGAGCAGTTCTTC. It is translated as CASSFPGERPNNEQFF.

This chain uses TRBV25-1 with TRBJ1-1; D not resolved. This CDR3 spans 16 amino acids. Germline V gene sequence: CDR1 MGHDK, CDR2 SYGVNS. Trimming took 1 base from V and 0 from J, leaving 12 bases between them. CDR3 in amino acids: CASSESRTDLNTEAFF. As DNA, the CDR3 is TGTGCCAGCAGTGAATCTCGAACAGACCTGAACACTGAAGCTTTCTTT. Variable domain in full (rest from reference TRBV25-1 and TRBJ1-1): EADIYQTPRYLVIGTGKKITLECSQTMGHDKMYWYQQDPGMELHLIHYSYGVNSTEKGDLSSESTVSRIRTEHFPLTLESARPSHTSQYLCASSESRTDLNTEAFFGQGTRLTVV.

This clone was detected a few times. The chain links TRBV7-6 to TRBJ1-1; no definite D call. This CDR3 comprises 13 residues. The germline CDR1 and CDR2 sequences are SGHVS and FNYEAQ. The germline V and J ends were trimmed by 8 bases and 3 bases, with 13 bases remaining between them. This chain's CDR3 is CASDNGLDTEAFF. The CDR3 DNA sequence: TGTGCCAGCGACAACGGCTTGGACACTGAAGCTTTCTTT.

The chain employs TRBV7-6 and TRBJ1-1, with TRBD1 matching over 8 bases. Looked up from germline, CDR1 is SGHVS and CDR2 is FNYEAQ. The CDR3 covers 13 residues. The ends lost 5 bases at V and 4 bases at J; junction bases unmatched: 3. Here the CDR3 DNA reads TGTGCCAGCAGCCGCGGACAGGGCACTGAAGCTTTCTTT. Protein: CASSRGQGTEAFF. The full variable domain, in which reference TRBV7-6 and TRBJ1-1 provide the parts outside the CDR3, is GAGVSQSPRYKVTKRGQDVALRCDPISGHVSLYWYRQALGQGPEFLTYFNYEAQQDKSGLPNDRFSAERPEGSISTLTIQRTEQRDSAMYRCASSRGQGTEAFFGQGTRLTVV.

The chain carries TRBV7-9 and TRBJ1-1; tentative D call: TRBD1 (5 bases). This CDR3 is built from 14 residues. CDR1 is SEHNR, CDR2 FQNEAQ, per germline (reference sequence). V lost 3 bases to trimming and J lost 0 bases, with 8 bases between them. This CDR3 is CASSFTGLNTEAFF. Here the CDR3 DNA reads TGTGCCAGCAGCTTTACAGGTTTGAACACTGAAGCTTTCTTT.

The rearrangement joins TRBV7-3 to TRBJ2-3; 9 nucleotides align to TRBD1. Germline assignment: CDR1 SGHTA and CDR2 FQGTGA. The length of the CDR3 is 15 residues. V lost 2 bases to trimming and J lost 6 bases; unmatched junction nucleotides: 6. CDR3 protein: CASSLEGQGLDTQYF. The CDR3 coding sequence is TGTGCCAGCAGCTTAGAGGGACAGGGATTGGATACGCAGTATTTT.

The J gene is TRBJ2-5, the V gene TRBV7-2; D is undetermined. The CDR3 is 12 amino acids. Trimming took off 5 bases at V and 5 bases at J, with 9 bases between the two ends. The V gene's germline CDR1 is SGHTA and CDR2 FQGNSA. The CDR3, as DNA: TGTGCCAGCAGCCCAACCAGGGAGACCCAGTACTTC. Amino acids: CASSPTRETQYF.

This clone was detected only a few times. The chain couples TRBV7-9 to TRBJ1-2; 9 bases align to TRBD1. The V gene's germline CDR1 is SEHNR and CDR2 FQNEAQ (reference sequence). CDR3 length: 16 residues. V lost 5 bases and J lost 4; bases outside the gene matches: 11. CDR3 sequence: CASSVEGQGGFYGYTF. Here the CDR3 DNA reads TGTGCCAGCAGCGTAGAGGGACAGGGAGGTTTCTATGGCTACACCTTC.

The chain carries TRBV6-1 and TRBJ1-2; D unclear. Per germline, CDR1 MNHNS and CDR2 SASEGT. This CDR3 spans 14 amino acids. V lost 0 bases and J 6 bases, leaving 11 bases between the germline ends. CDR3 sequence reads: CASSEAWPRDGYTF. The DNA of the CDR3 is TGTGCCAGCAGTGAAGCGTGGCCTCGGGATGGCTACACCTTC.

In its sample, this clone was seen a few times. V and J are TRBV6-1 and TRBJ1-4; D remains unclear. This CDR3 comprises 16 residues. Germline V gene sequence: CDR1 MNHNS, CDR2 SASEGT. The V end lost 2 bases, the J end lost 4 bases, and 14 bases lay between the germline ends. The CDR3 DNA follows: TGTGCCAGCAGTGAATTTGGAGGGAGGAGTAATGAAAAACTGTTTTTT. Protein sequence: CASSEFGGRSNEKLFF.

In this sample, this clone turned up a few times. The chain has TRBV4-2 and TRBJ2-5; 8 nucleotides line up with TRBD1. The germline V gene encodes CDR1 LGHNA and CDR2 YNFKEQ. This CDR3 spans 16 amino acids. The V gene end was trimmed by 0 bases and the J gene end by 3 bases; junction bases not matched to a gene: 6. As DNA, the CDR3 is TGTGCCAGCAGCCAAGATTATCAGGGGGCTGAAGAGACCCAGTACTTC. Translation gives CASSQDYQGAEETQYF.

The rearrangement links TRBV18 to TRBJ2-1, with a possible D match to TRBD2 (6 bases). Trimming took off 2 bases at V and 4 bases at J, with 12 bases between the two ends. Germline CDR1 and CDR2: KGHSH and LQKENI. The length of the CDR3 is 15 residues. The CDR3 is CASSPTGDGYNEQFF. The CDR3 DNA follows: TGTGCCAGCTCACCAACGGGGGACGGGTACAATGAGCAGTTCTTC.

The chain has TRBV4-1 and TRBJ1-5; 7 bases map to TRBD1. The CDR3 runs 16 residues. Per germline, CDR1 MGHRA and CDR2 YSYEKL. The ends lost 1 base at V and 4 bases at J; junction bases unmatched: 7. This chain's CDR3 is CASSQVPGTANQPQHF. As DNA, the CDR3 is TGCGCCAGCAGCCAAGTCCCCGGGACAGCAAATCAGCCCCAGCATTTT.

The chain carries TRBV25-1 and TRBJ1-6; 11 nucleotides agree with TRBD1. The CDR3 sequence is 15 residues long. Germline values: CDR1 MGHDK, CDR2 SYGVNS. V lost 4 bases to trimming and J lost 9 bases; unmatched junction nucleotides: 5. The CDR3 is CASSARTGGGSPLHF. CDR3 sequence (DNA): TGTGCCAGCAGTGCACGGACAGGGGGCGGTTCACCCCTCCACTTT.

This clone has only one observation. V gene TRBV28 combines with J gene TRBJ1-1, with 7 nucleotides matching TRBD1. Germline V gene lookup returns CDR1 MDHEN and CDR2 SYDVKM. The CDR3 has 15 residues. The trim removed 6 bases at V and 3 bases at J, leaving 10 bases unmatched. The CDR3 here is CASRSLLDRDTEAFF. The DNA for the CDR3 is TGTGCCAGCAGGTCACTCCTCGACAGGGACACTGAAGCTTTCTTT.

In regard to this clone: Different DNA sequences within this sample yield the same CDR3. The chain uses TRBV5-1 and TRBJ2-5, with unresolved D. From germline, CDR1 is SGHRS and CDR2 YFSETQ. CDR3 length: 15 residues. Trimming took 0 bases from V and 1 from J, leaving 10 bases between them. This CDR3 reads CASSLAPPPQETQYF. The CDR3 DNA reads as TGCGCCAGCAGCTTGGCTCCTCCTCCCCAAGAGACCCAGTACTTC. The whole variable domain, filled in from reference TRBV5-1 and TRBJ2-5, reads KAGVTQTPRYLIKTRGQQVTLSCSPISGHRSVSWYQQTPGQGLQFLFEYFSETQRNKGNFPGRFSGRQFSNSRSEMNVSTLELGDSALYLCASSLAPPPQETQYFGPGTRLLVL.

This clone occurred a few times. The chain recombines TRBV10-2 with TRBJ1-4; 12 bases fit TRBD1. Germline V lookup: CDR1 WSHSY, CDR2 SAAADI. The CDR3 loop spans 16 amino acids. With V trimmed by 2 bases and J by 8 bases, 6 bases remained unmatched. The CDR3 nucleotides read TGCGCCAGCAGTGAGGGAGGGACAGGGGGCGCGGAAAAACTGTTTTTT. Translating it yields CASSEGGTGGAEKLFF.

The chain links TRBV7-9 to TRBJ1-4, with 11 nucleotides matching TRBD1. V lost 0 bases to trimming and J lost 8 bases; unmatched junction nucleotides: 2. The CDR3 totals 15 residues. Germline loops: CDR1 SEHNR, CDR2 FQNEAQ (reference sequence). The CDR3 DNA sequence: TGTGCCAGCAGCTTAGCGGGGACAGGGGGGGAAAAACTGTTTTTT. It yields the protein CASSLAGTGGEKLFF. The complete variable domain, with remaining parts taken from reference TRBV7-9 and TRBJ1-4, reads DTGVSQNPRHKITKRGQNVTFRCDPISEHNRLYWYRQTLGQGPEFLTYFQNEAQLEKSRLLSDRFSAERPKGSFSTLEIQRTEQGDSAMYLCASSLAGTGGEKLFFGSGTQLSVL.

The chain couples TRBV6-1 to TRBJ2-3; 8 bases match TRBD2. CDR3 length: 17 residues. Germline assignment: CDR1 MNHNS and CDR2 SASEGT. The junction had 11 bases not matched to a gene; V was cut back by 4 bases and J by 2 bases. Here the CDR3 DNA reads TGTGCCAGCAGTGCGCCGGGACTAGATGTGCACACAGATACGCAGTATTTT. It specifies CASSAPGLDVHTDTQYF.

This clone was seen a handful of times. V gene TRBV5-1 combines with J gene TRBJ1-2; TRBD1 aligns across 7 bases. CDR1 SGHRS and CDR2 YFSETQ come from the germline V gene. V lost 4 bases, J lost 2 bases, and 8 bases stayed unmatched. This CDR3 spans 15 amino acids. The CDR3 sequence: CASSGPQGQNYGYTF. The CDR3 nucleotides are TGCGCCAGCAGCGGGCCCCAGGGACAGAACTATGGCTACACCTTC.

CDR3 sequence reads: CASSLIPPVNYGYTF. The CDR3 region has the DNA TGTGCCAGCAGTTTAATCCCGCCAGTGAACTATGGCTACACCTTC. The genes are TRBV27 and TRBJ1-2; no reliable D call. V dropped 2 bases and J dropped 2 bases, with 12 bases sitting between them. Per the germline V gene, CDR1 is MNHEY and CDR2 is SMNVEV (reference sequence). The CDR3 totals 15 residues.

This sequence joins TRBV5-4 and TRBJ2-3, with 10 positions matching TRBD2. V lost 5 bases, J lost 4 bases, and 4 bases stayed unmatched. The CDR3 sequence is 14 residues long. CDR1 and CDR2 (germline): SGHNT, YYREEE (reference sequence). The CDR3 DNA follows: TGTGCCAGCAGGGCCGGGACTAGCGCAGATACGCAGTATTTT. Its translation is CASRAGTSADTQYF.

The V and J genes are TRBV10-3 and TRBJ1-1, with 7 bases fitting TRBD1. The CDR3 covers 15 residues. The ends lost 10 bases at V and 0 bases at J; junction bases unmatched: 11. Germline values: CDR1 ENHRY, CDR2 SYGVKD. The CDR3: CATQDRAPMNTEAFF. The CDR3 region has the DNA TGTGCCACCCAAGACAGGGCCCCCATGAACACTGAAGCTTTCTTT.

This clone has only a few counts. The V call is TRBV18, the J call TRBJ2-3; no clear D gene. The CDR3 has 13 residues. Germline V gene sequence: CDR1 KGHSH, CDR2 LQKENI. Deletions cut 3 bases from V and 0 bases from J, with 4 bases between. The CDR3 spells CASSPSSTDTQYF. The CDR3 DNA is TGTGCCAGCTCACCGTCTAGCACAGATACGCAGTATTTT.